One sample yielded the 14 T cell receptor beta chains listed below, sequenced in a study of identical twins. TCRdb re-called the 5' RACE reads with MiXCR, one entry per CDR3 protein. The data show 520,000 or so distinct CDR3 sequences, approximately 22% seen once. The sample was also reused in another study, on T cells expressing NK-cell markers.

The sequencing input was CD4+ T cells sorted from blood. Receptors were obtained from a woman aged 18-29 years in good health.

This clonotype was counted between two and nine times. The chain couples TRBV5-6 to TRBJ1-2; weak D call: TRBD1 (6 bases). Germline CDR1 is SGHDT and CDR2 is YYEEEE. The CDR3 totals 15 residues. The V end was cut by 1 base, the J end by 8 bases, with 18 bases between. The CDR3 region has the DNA TGTGCCAGCAGCTTGCGGGGACAAGGGGCGGGAGGCTACACCTTC. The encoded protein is CASSLRGQGAGGYTF. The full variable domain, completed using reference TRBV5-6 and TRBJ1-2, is DAGVTQSPTHLIKTRGQQVTLRCSPKSGHDTVSWYQQALGQGPQFIFQYYEEEERQRGNFPDRFSGHQFPNYSSELNVNALLLGDSALYLCASSLRGQGAGGYTFGSGTRLTVV.

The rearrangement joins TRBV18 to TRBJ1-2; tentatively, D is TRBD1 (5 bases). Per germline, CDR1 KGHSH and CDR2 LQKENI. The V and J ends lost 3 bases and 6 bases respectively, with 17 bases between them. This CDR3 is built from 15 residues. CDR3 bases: TGTGCCAGCTCACCGGCACAGGTATCCCCGGATGGCTACACCTTC. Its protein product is CASSPAQVSPDGYTF.

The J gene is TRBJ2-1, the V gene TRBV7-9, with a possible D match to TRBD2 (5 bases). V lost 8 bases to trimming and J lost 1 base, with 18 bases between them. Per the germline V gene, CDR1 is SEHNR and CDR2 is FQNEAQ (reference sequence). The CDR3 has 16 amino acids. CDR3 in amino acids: CASGGRSGGSYNEQFF. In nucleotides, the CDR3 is TGTGCCAGCGGCGGGCGGAGCGGTGGATCCTACAATGAGCAGTTCTTC. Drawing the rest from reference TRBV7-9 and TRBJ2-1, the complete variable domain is DTGVSQNPRHKITKRGQNVTFRCDPISEHNRLYWYRQTLGQGPEFLTYFQNEAQLEKSRLLSDRFSAERPKGSFSTLEIQRTEQGDSAMYLCASGGRSGGSYNEQFFGPGTRLTVL.

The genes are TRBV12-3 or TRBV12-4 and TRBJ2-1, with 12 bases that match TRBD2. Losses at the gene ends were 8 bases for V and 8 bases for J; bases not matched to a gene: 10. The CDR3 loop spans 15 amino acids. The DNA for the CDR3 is TGTGCCAGCGCCCACACTAGCGGGGGGCGATATGAGCAGTTCTTC. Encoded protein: CASAHTSGGRYEQFF.

The DNA of the CDR3 is TGTGCCAGCAGCGTAGGGATAAACATTCAGTACTTC. Translated, it gives CASSVGINIQYF. J is TRBJ2-4 and V is TRBV7-9; D gene ambiguous. CDR1 SEHNR and CDR2 FQNEAQ come from the germline V gene (reference sequence). V was shortened by 5 bases and J by 6 bases, with 8 bases between the two germline ends. The CDR3 length is 12 residues.

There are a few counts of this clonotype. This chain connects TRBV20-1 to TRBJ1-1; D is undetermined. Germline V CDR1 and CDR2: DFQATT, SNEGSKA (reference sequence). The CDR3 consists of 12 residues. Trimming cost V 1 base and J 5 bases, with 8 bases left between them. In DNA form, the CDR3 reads TGCAGTGCTAGAGCCACGTATACTGAAGCTTTCTTT. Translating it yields CSARATYTEAFF.

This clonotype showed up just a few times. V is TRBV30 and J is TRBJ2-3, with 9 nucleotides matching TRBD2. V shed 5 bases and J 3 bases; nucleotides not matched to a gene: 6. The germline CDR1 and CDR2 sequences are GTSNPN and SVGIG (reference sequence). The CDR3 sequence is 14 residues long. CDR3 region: CAWWNSGSTDTQYF. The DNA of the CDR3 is TGTGCCTGGTGGAATAGCGGGAGTACAGATACGCAGTATTTT. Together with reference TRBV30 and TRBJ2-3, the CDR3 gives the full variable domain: SQTIHQWPATLVQPVGSPLSLECTVEGTSNPNLYWYRQAAGRGLQLLFYSVGIGQISSEVPQNLSASRPQDRQFILSSKKLLLSDSGFYLCAWWNSGSTDTQYFGPGTRLTVL.

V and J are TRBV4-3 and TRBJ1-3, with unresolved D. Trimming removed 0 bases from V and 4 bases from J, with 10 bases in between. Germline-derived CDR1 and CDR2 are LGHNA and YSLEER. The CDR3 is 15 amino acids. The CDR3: CASSQEGRFGNTIYF. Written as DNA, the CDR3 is TGCGCCAGCAGCCAAGAAGGGAGATTCGGAAACACCATATATTTT.

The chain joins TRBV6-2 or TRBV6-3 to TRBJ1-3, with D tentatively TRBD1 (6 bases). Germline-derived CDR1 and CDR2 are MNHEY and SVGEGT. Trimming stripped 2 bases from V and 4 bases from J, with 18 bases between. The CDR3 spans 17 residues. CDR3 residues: CASSYEYGQNIGNTIYF. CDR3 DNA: TGTGCCAGCAGTTACGAGTACGGACAGAACATCGGAAACACCATATATTTT.

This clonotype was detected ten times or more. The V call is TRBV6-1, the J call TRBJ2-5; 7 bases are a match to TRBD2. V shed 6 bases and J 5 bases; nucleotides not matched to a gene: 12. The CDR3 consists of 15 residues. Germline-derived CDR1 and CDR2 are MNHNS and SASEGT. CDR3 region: CASRPLAAVGETQYF. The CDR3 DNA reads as TGTGCCAGCAGACCTCTAGCGGCCGTTGGGGAGACCCAGTACTTC.

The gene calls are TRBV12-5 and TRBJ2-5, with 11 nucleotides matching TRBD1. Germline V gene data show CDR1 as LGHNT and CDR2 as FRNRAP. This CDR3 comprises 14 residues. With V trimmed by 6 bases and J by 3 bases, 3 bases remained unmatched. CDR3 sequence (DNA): TGTGCTAGTGGGTCGGGACAGGGGGAAGAGACCCAGTACTTC. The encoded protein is CASGSGQGEETQYF.

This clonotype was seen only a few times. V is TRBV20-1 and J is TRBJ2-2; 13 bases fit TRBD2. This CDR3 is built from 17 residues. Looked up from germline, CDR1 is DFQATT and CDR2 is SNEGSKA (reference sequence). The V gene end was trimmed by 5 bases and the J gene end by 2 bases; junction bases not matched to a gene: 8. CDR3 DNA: TGCAGTGCTCGATCGACTAGCGGGAGGACCAACACCGGGGAGCTGTTTTTT. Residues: CSARSTSGRTNTGELFF.

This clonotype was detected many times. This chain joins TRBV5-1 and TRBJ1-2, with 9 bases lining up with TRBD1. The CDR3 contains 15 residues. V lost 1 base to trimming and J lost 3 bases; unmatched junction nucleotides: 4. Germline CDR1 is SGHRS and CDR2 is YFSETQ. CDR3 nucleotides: TGCGCCAGCAGCTTGAGGACAGGGGAAGACTATGGCTACACCTTC. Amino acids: CASSLRTGEDYGYTF.

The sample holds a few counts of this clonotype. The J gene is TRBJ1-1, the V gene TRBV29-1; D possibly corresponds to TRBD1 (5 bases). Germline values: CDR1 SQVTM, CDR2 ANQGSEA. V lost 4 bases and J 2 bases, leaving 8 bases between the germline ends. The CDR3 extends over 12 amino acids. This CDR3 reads CSVGGTNTEAFF. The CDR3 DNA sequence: TGCAGCGTTGGTGGGACTAACACTGAAGCTTTCTTT.